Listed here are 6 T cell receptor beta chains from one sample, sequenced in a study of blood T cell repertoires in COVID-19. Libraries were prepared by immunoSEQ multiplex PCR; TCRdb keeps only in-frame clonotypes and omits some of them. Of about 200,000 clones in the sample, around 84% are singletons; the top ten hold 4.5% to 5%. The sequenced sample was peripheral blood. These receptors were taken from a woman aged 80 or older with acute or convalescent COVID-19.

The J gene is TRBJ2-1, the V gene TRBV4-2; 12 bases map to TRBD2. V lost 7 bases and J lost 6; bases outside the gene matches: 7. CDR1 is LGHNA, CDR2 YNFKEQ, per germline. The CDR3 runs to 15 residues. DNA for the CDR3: TGTGCCAGCACGTCAAGACTAGCGGGAGTCAATGAGCAGTTCTTC. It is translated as CASTSRLAGVNEQFF.

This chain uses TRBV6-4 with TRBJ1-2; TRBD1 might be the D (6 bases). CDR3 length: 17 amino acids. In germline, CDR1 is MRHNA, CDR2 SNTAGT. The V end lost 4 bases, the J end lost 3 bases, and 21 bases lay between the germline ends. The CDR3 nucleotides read TGTGCCAGCAGTGTAAGCCGACAGGTTGGGCCCCACTATGGCTACACCTTC. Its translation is CASSVSRQVGPHYGYTF.

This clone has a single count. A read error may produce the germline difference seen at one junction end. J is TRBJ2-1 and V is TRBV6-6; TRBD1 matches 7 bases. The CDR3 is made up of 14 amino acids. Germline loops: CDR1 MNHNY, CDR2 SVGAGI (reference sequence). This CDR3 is CASRYSTGWHEQFF. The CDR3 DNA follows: TGTGCCAGCAGATACTCGACAGGGTGGCATGAGCAGTTCTTC.

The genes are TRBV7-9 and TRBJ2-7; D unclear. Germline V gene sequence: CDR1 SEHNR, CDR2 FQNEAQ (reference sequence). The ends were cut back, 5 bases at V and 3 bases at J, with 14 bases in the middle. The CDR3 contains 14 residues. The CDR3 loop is CASSPYTPVYEQYF. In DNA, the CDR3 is TGTGCCAGCAGCCCATACACCCCCGTCTACGAGCAGTACTTC.

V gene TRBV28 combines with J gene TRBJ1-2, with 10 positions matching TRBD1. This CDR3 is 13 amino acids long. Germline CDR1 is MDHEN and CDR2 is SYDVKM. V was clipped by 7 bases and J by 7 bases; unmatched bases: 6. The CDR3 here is CASTRDRGGGYTF. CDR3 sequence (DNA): TGTGCCAGCACTCGGGACAGGGGCGGTGGCTACACCTTC.

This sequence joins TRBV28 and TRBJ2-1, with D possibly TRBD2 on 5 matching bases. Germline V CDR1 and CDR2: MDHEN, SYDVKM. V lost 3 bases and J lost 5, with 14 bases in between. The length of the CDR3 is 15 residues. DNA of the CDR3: TGTGCCAGCAGTTTGGTAGTTTGGCGGGACAATGAGCAGTTCTTC. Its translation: CASSLVVWRDNEQFF.